Listed here is a single T cell receptor (beta chain). The data were taken from a study of OX40 agonist ivuxolimab in advanced cancers. The protocol was immunoSEQ multiplex PCR, while the TCRdb copy is restricted to in-frame clones and leaves out a portion. The table shows about 60,000 clones, with roughly 84% occurring only once. The sequence came from an adult with an advanced solid tumor such as melanoma, head and neck, liver or kidney cancer. The sequenced sample was CD4+ or CD8+ T cells sorted from blood, obtained in a trial of the OX40 agonist ivuxolimab.

CDR3 in DNA: TGCGCCAGCAGCGCGATGGGACAGCAAGAGACCCAGTACTTC. Its translation: CASSAMGQQETQYF. V gene TRBV5-1 combines with J gene TRBJ2-5; 7 bases agree with TRBD1. This CDR3 region has 14 residues. The V and J ends lost 4 bases and 2 bases, in that order; junction bases with no gene match: 5. In germline, CDR1 is SGHRS, CDR2 YFSETQ.